A selection of T cell receptor beta chains follows, all from one sample in a study of radiation and T cells in renal cell carcinoma. The table came from immunoSEQ multiplex PCR; TCRdb's copy has only in-frame clones and leaves some out. Among about 83,000 clones listed, 75% to 90% were seen once. This material consisted of blood, taken from a patient whose treatment included radiotherapy and nephrectomy. The receptors were sampled from a woman aged 60 to 75 with renal cell carcinoma. Both conserved end residues are part of each CDR3. Fields, in order: D gene, J gene, CDR3 length, clone size, V gene, CDR3 DNA, CDR3 protein. A D gene is named only where the DNA matches it firmly. The size field is filled for only some rows; it gives once, few, many or a size class.

d_gene: .; j_gene: TRBJ2-7; len: 11; abundance: .; v_gene: TRBV29-1; CDR3nt: TGCAGCGTGAAAATTACGTACGAGCAGTACTTC; CDR3aa: CSVKITYEQYF
d_gene: .; j_gene: TRBJ2-7; len: 14; abundance: .; v_gene: TRBV28; CDR3nt: TGTGCCAGCAGTTTTTACAGGTTCCCCTACGAGCAGTACTTC; CDR3aa: CASSFYRFPYEQYF
d_gene: .; j_gene: TRBJ1-5; len: 15; abundance: .; v_gene: TRBV19; CDR3nt: TGTGCCAGTAGTATGCAGGGGCCATGGGGGCAGCCCCAGCATTTT; CDR3aa: CASSMQGPWGQPQHF
d_gene: .; j_gene: TRBJ2-3; len: 15; abundance: once; v_gene: TRBV9; CDR3nt: TGTGCCAGCAGCGGGAATGGACACCCCACAGATACGCAGTATTTT; CDR3aa: CASSGNGHPTDTQYF
d_gene: TRBD2; j_gene: TRBJ2-1; len: 15; abundance: .; v_gene: TRBV19; CDR3nt: TGTGCCAGTAGTATCCGGACTAGCGGGAGCCATGAGCAGTTCTTC; CDR3aa: CASSIRTSGSHEQFF
d_gene: TRBD1; j_gene: TRBJ2-2; len: 13; abundance: .; v_gene: TRBV29-1; CDR3nt: TGCAGCGTCGGGACAGGAGGCTACGGGGAGCTGTTTTTT; CDR3aa: CSVGTGGYGELFF
d_gene: TRBD1; j_gene: TRBJ1-1; len: 18; abundance: .; v_gene: TRBV5-5; CDR3nt: TGTGCCAGCAGCCTCGGACAGGGAGGGTCCGTACGGCACACTGAAGCTTTCTTT; CDR3aa: CASSLGQGGSVRHTEAFF
d_gene: .; j_gene: TRBJ1-2; len: 12; abundance: .; v_gene: TRBV7-2; CDR3nt: TGTGCCAGCAGTCGGGACAACTATGGCTACACCTTC; CDR3aa: CASSRDNYGYTF
d_gene: TRBD1; j_gene: TRBJ2-1; len: 16; abundance: .; v_gene: TRBV4-3; CDR3nt: TGCGCCAGCAGCCAAAAGGACAGGAGCTCCTACAATGAGCAGTTCTTC; CDR3aa: CASSQKDRSSYNEQFF
d_gene: .; j_gene: TRBJ1-1; len: 16; abundance: .; v_gene: TRBV6-5; CDR3nt: TGTGCCAGCAGTTACCTTCGTAGAGGGGGTAACACTGAAGCTTTCTTT; CDR3aa: CASSYLRRGGNTEAFF
d_gene: TRBD2; j_gene: TRBJ2-3; len: 18; abundance: .; v_gene: TRBV4-1; CDR3nt: TGCGCCAACAGCCAAGGGTGGTGGGTTAGCGGGGGGGAGGATACGCAGTATTTT; CDR3aa: CANSQGWWVSGGEDTQYF
d_gene: .; j_gene: TRBJ1-5; len: 16; abundance: .; v_gene: TRBV19; CDR3nt: TGTGCCACCGGGCCTCTGGTGGGTGGTAGCAATCAGCCCCAGCATTTT; CDR3aa: CATGPLVGGSNQPQHF
d_gene: .; j_gene: TRBJ1-2; len: 14; abundance: .; v_gene: TRBV4-1; CDR3nt: TGCGCCAGCAGCCAAGAGGCCGGCAGCTATGGCTACACCTTC; CDR3aa: CASSQEAGSYGYTF
d_gene: .; j_gene: TRBJ2-7; len: 12; abundance: .; v_gene: TRBV2; CDR3nt: TGTGCCAGCAGTCCACTGGTCTACGAGCAGTACTTC; CDR3aa: CASSPLVYEQYF
d_gene: .; j_gene: TRBJ1-2; len: 11; abundance: once; v_gene: TRBV20-1; CDR3nt: TGCAGTGCGTTCACTAACTATGGCTACACCTTC; CDR3aa: CSAFTNYGYTF
d_gene: .; j_gene: TRBJ1-5; len: 14; abundance: .; v_gene: TRBV19; CDR3nt: TGTGCCAGTAGACCGCTTATATGGAATCAGCCCCAGCATTTT; CDR3aa: CASRPLIWNQPQHF
d_gene: TRBD1; j_gene: TRBJ2-7; len: 13; abundance: .; v_gene: TRBV29-1; CDR3nt: TGCAGCGGTGTGGACAGGGGTGCCTACGAGCAGTACTTC; CDR3aa: CSGVDRGAYEQYF
d_gene: .; j_gene: TRBJ1-2; len: 14; abundance: .; v_gene: TRBV29-1; CDR3nt: TGCAGCGTTGCGTCCCCGGAGAGCTTCTATGGCTACACCTTC; CDR3aa: CSVASPESFYGYTF
d_gene: TRBD1; j_gene: TRBJ2-2; len: 18; abundance: .; v_gene: TRBV10-3; CDR3nt: TGTGCCATCAGTGAAAGGGACAGGGGCCTCGCGAACACCGGGGAGCTGTTTTTT; CDR3aa: CAISERDRGLANTGELFF
d_gene: .; j_gene: TRBJ1-1; len: 14; abundance: once; v_gene: TRBV6-5; CDR3nt: TGTGCCAGCAGCCAACGGTTGCAGAACACTGAAGCTTTCTTT; CDR3aa: CASSQRLQNTEAFF
d_gene: .; j_gene: TRBJ1-2; len: 15; abundance: once; v_gene: TRBV13; CDR3nt: TGTGCCAGCAGCTTAGGGACACCATACGGGGATGGCTACACCTTC; CDR3aa: CASSLGTPYGDGYTF
d_gene: .; j_gene: TRBJ2-3; len: 16; abundance: .; v_gene: TRBV5-4; CDR3nt: TGTGCCAGCAGCTTAGCGGGTCCCGTTAGCACAGATACGCAGTATTTT; CDR3aa: CASSLAGPVSTDTQYF
d_gene: TRBD1; j_gene: TRBJ1-6; len: 15; abundance: .; v_gene: TRBV4-2; CDR3nt: TGTGCCAGCAGCTTGGAGGAGGGGGCTCGGTCACCCCTCCACTTT; CDR3aa: CASSLEEGARSPLHF
d_gene: TRBD2; j_gene: TRBJ2-3; len: 15; abundance: once; v_gene: TRBV11-3; CDR3nt: TGTGCCAGCAGCCCTTTAGCGGGGGGTGCAGATACGCAGTATTTT; CDR3aa: CASSPLAGGADTQYF
d_gene: TRBD2; j_gene: TRBJ2-5; len: 17; abundance: few; v_gene: TRBV9; CDR3nt: TGTGCCAGCAGCGTAGGAAGACTAGCGGGAGAACAAGAGACCCAGTACTTC; CDR3aa: CASSVGRLAGEQETQYF
d_gene: .; j_gene: TRBJ1-3; len: 15; abundance: .; v_gene: TRBV6-6; CDR3nt: TGTGCCAGCAGTAACCGGGGGGCCTCTGGAAACACCATATATTTT; CDR3aa: CASSNRGASGNTIYF
d_gene: .; j_gene: TRBJ2-2; len: 14; abundance: .; v_gene: TRBV7-9; CDR3nt: TGTGCCAGCAGCTTGGCCGCGAACACCGGGGAGCTGTTTTTT; CDR3aa: CASSLAANTGELFF
d_gene: .; j_gene: TRBJ2-1; len: 15; abundance: few; v_gene: TRBV29-1; CDR3nt: TGCAGCGTTGAAGTATACGCGGACTTTTACAATGAGCAGTTCTTC; CDR3aa: CSVEVYADFYNEQFF